A selection of T cell receptor beta chains follows, all from one sample in a study of beta chain features in type 1 diabetes. Profiled with immunoSEQ multiplex PCR; TCRdb holds only in-frame clones, not every one. The sample includes approximately 150,000 clones, 8.5% to 12% seen only once; the top ten take about 1.3%. The sample was naive CD4+ T cells from blood. These receptors were obtained from a young man in good health. Both conserved end residues are part of each CDR3.

TRBJ2-7 | TRBV5-1 | CASSSGGSSYEQYF
TRBJ1-5 | TRBV4-3 | CASSQDSGEDQPQHF
TRBJ2-1 | TRBV7-3 | CASSLFLASGGREQFF
TRBJ2-1 | TRBV5-4 | CASSLTGGSYNEQFF
TRBJ1-4 | TRBV7-2 | CASSTQGTNEKLFF
TRBJ2-7 | TRBV5-4 | CASSPQRGTLWEQYF
TRBJ2-1 | TRBV20-1 | CSASGTGEQFF
TRBJ2-7 | TRBV11-2 | CASSPVFHEQYF
TRBJ2-2 | TRBV19 | CASSAGTGGAPGELFF
TRBJ1-5 | TRBV6-1 | CASSEAVGGESNQPQHF
TRBJ1-5 | TRBV28 | CASSLEAPNQPQHF
TRBJ2-7 | TRBV10-3 | CAISESITGGYEQYF
TRBJ1-1 | TRBV4-3 | CASSQAEEAWEAEAFF
TRBJ2-3 | TRBV9 | CASSRSGTSGGGTDTQYF
TRBJ1-4 | TRBV7-2 | CASSLGLTGNNEKLFF
TRBJ1-6 | TRBV7-9 | CASSLTGPDSPLHF
TRBJ2-7 | TRBV11-2 | CASSLGNSYEQYF
TRBJ2-3 | TRBV12-5 | CASARTSGITDTQYF
TRBJ1-2 | TRBV27 | CASSLKGNGYTF
TRBJ1-1 | TRBV7-9 | CASSEHTDRAVNTEAFF
TRBJ2-7 | TRBV2 | CASTRGNSYEQYF
TRBJ1-6 | TRBV9 | CASSPRDRYNSPLHF
TRBJ2-3 | TRBV5-1 | CASSPGQGIDTQYF
TRBJ1-2 | TRBV4-3 | CASSQAWLGSYGYTF
TRBJ2-1 | TRBV11-2 | CASSPWVTSESYNEQFF
TRBJ2-2 | TRBV28 | CATRTGGSGGELFF
TRBJ2-2 | TRBV9 | CASSVAGEGELFF
TRBJ1-6 | TRBV7-8 | CASSSDRVRSPLHF
TRBJ1-5 | TRBV10-3 | CAISGGPTGGNQPQHF
TRBJ2-5 | TRBV5-8 | CASSFPRTGGQETQYF
TRBJ2-5 | TRBV4-1 | CASSHPGSMAETQYF
TRBJ2-2 | TRBV11-2 | CASSPISDRVVGELFF
TRBJ1-1 | TRBV6-5 | CASSPNTGANTEAFF
TRBJ1-2 | TRBV5-4 | CASSLGGGYGYTF
TRBJ2-3 | TRBV7-2 | CASSPRTSGGIDTQYF
TRBJ2-5 | TRBV5-1 | CASSSDSGGTQYF
TRBJ1-4 | TRBV28 | CASSLPGGEKLFF